This passage covers 30 T cell receptor beta chains from one sample sequenced in a study of T cells after yellow fever vaccination. TCRdb redid the calling of the 5' RACE reads with MiXCR, one entry per CDR3 protein. The table lists some 300,000 distinct CDR3 sequences, 7.5% to 9.5% of them singletons, with about 3.7% in the top ten. The sample consisted of CD4+ T cells sorted from PBMCs, taken 5 days after the yellow fever booster vaccination. Receptor source: a man between 18 and 29 years old who received the YFV17D yellow fever vaccine.

This sequence joins TRBV14 and TRBJ2-3; 9 positions match TRBD1. V shed 5 bases, J shed 6 bases, and the junction held 9 bases outside the gene matches. The CDR3 has 15 residues. Germline V lookup: CDR1 SGHDN, CDR2 FVKESK. For the CDR3, the DNA is TGTGCCAGCAGCTACCGGGACAGGGTCAGGGATACGCAGTATTTT. As protein: CASSYRDRVRDTQYF.

The rearrangement joins TRBV29-1 to TRBJ1-1; D gene ambiguous. Between the trimmed V and J ends, which lost 6 bases and 0 bases, there was a span of 11 bases. The CDR3 runs to 13 residues. Germline values: CDR1 SQVTM, CDR2 ANQGSEA. The chain's CDR3 is CSVGGHMNTEAFF. DNA for the CDR3: TGCAGCGTGGGAGGGCACATGAACACTGAAGCTTTCTTT. Together with reference TRBV29-1 and TRBJ1-1, the CDR3 gives the full variable domain: SAVISQKPSRDICQRGTSLTIQCQVDSQVTMMFWYRQQPGQSLTLIATANQGSEATYESGFVIDKFPISRPNLTFSTLTVSNMSPEDSSIYLCSVGGHMNTEAFFGQGTRLTVV.

This clonotype was counted ten times or more. The chain links TRBV7-2 to TRBJ2-5; D remains ambiguous. CDR1 and CDR2 from the germline V gene are SGHTA and FQGNSA. There are 14 residues in the CDR3. Trimming shortened V by 1 base and J by 1 base, and 7 bases separated the two germline ends. The CDR3 is CASSLEYSQETQYF. For the CDR3, the DNA is TGTGCCAGCAGCTTAGAATACTCCCAAGAGACCCAGTACTTC.

The chain joins TRBV11-2 to TRBJ2-2; D may be TRBD2 (6 bases). V lost 0 bases to trimming and J lost 5 bases, with 13 bases between them. Germline CDR1 is SGHAT and CDR2 is FQNNGV. The CDR3 has 16 amino acids. Here the CDR3 reads CASSLDLTAGTGELFF. CDR3 DNA sequence: TGTGCCAGCAGCTTAGATCTGACGGCGGGGACCGGGGAGCTGTTTTTT.

This clonotype was detected only a few times. The rearrangement links TRBV5-5 to TRBJ2-5; D is possibly TRBD1 (6 bases). Germline V gene lookup returns CDR1 SGHKS and CDR2 YYEKEE (reference sequence). V lost 0 bases and J 4 bases, leaving 10 bases between the germline ends. The CDR3 is made up of 14 amino acids. This CDR3 reads CASSLVGAAETQYF. Written as DNA, the CDR3 is TGTGCCAGCAGCTTGGTGGGGGCCGCAGAGACCCAGTACTTC.

This clonotype was counted only a few times. The genes are TRBV6-1 and TRBJ2-7; D gene ambiguous. Germline-derived CDR1 and CDR2 are MNHNS and SASEGT. Trimming shortened V by 5 bases and J by 4 bases, and 18 bases separated the two germline ends. The CDR3 runs 15 residues. CDR3 sequence: CASSNPPHLPYEQYV. CDR3 nucleotides: TGTGCCAGCAGTAACCCCCCCCACCTCCCTTACGAGCAGTACGTC.

The chain carries TRBV7-2 and TRBJ2-7, with 9 bases fitting TRBD1. The CDR3 is 14 amino acids. Germline V gene lookup returns CDR1 SGHTA and CDR2 FQGNSA. The junction had 5 bases not matched to a gene; V was cut back by 5 bases and J by 3 bases. The CDR3 spells CASSRDRELYEQYF. CDR3 DNA sequence: TGTGCCAGCAGCCGGGACAGGGAACTCTACGAGCAGTACTTC.

This clonotype was seen more than once but under ten times. The rearrangement joins TRBV6-5 to TRBJ1-1, with 7 bases fitting TRBD1. The CDR3 consists of 15 residues. Germline V lookup: CDR1 MNHEY, CDR2 SVGAGI. With 2 bases clipped from V and 5 bases from J, the junction kept 8 bases outside the gene matches. Written as DNA, the CDR3 is TGTGCCAGCAGTTACGTTGACAGGGATTTAACTGAAGCTTTCTTT. Translating gives CASSYVDRDLTEAFF.

The chain recombines TRBV20-1 with TRBJ1-5, with D unclear. The CDR3 is 12 residues long. The germline CDR1 and CDR2 sequences are DFQATT and SNEGSKA (reference sequence). With 1 base removed from V and 4 bases from J, the gap between germline ends came to 5 bases. CDR3 sequence reads: CSARVANQPQHF. The CDR3, as DNA: TGCAGTGCTAGAGTGGCGAATCAGCCCCAGCATTTT.

This clonotype was seen many times. The chain carries TRBV5-5 and TRBJ2-5; a weak D match, TRBD1 (5 bases). In germline, CDR1 is SGHKS, CDR2 YYEKEE (reference sequence). Trimming took off 4 bases at V and 0 bases at J, with 7 bases between the two ends. The CDR3 has 13 residues. The CDR3: CASSQQDQETQYF. The CDR3 nucleotides are TGTGCCAGCAGCCAACAGGACCAAGAGACCCAGTACTTC.

The chain couples TRBV30 to TRBJ1-4; D remains ambiguous. Germline V gives CDR1 GTSNPN, CDR2 SVGIG (reference sequence). This CDR3 has 11 amino acids. Trimming left V 0 bases short and J 6 bases short, with 2 bases between. The CDR3 coding sequence is TGTGCCTGGAGTGTATATGAAAAACTGTTTTTT. It encodes CAWSVYEKLFF. Combining the CDR3 with reference TRBV30 and TRBJ1-4 gives the whole variable domain SQTIHQWPATLVQPVGSPLSLECTVEGTSNPNLYWYRQAAGRGLQLLFYSVGIGQISSEVPQNLSASRPQDRQFILSSKKLLLSDSGFYLCAWSVYEKLFFGSGTQLSVL.

This clonotype has a handful of counts. The J gene is TRBJ2-1, the V gene TRBV9; D is ambiguous. The CDR3 is 14 residues long. Germline V CDR1 and CDR2: SGDLS, YYNGEE. The V end was cut by 0 bases, the J end by 3 bases, with 7 bases between. The CDR3 bases are TGTGCCAGCAGCGTAGCGGGCCTCTACAATGAGCAGTTCTTC. Protein: CASSVAGLYNEQFF.

This clonotype was counted ten times or more. The chain uses TRBV5-5 and TRBJ2-1; D is perhaps TRBD1 (5 bases). CDR1 and CDR2 (germline): SGHKS, YYEKEE (reference sequence). The CDR3 runs to 18 residues. Trimming removed 1 base at V and 0 bases at J, with 17 bases between. In DNA, the CDR3 is TGTGCCAGCAGCTTGAGGGATCGCGACAGAAACTCCTACAATGAGCAGTTCTTC. Encoded protein: CASSLRDRDRNSYNEQFF.

In DNA, the CDR3 is TGTGCCAGCAGCGCGGGGGGACAGACAGAGACCCAGTACTTC. It translates to CASSAGGQTETQYF. The chain recombines TRBV9 with TRBJ2-5; D possibly uses TRBD1 or TRBD2 (7 bases each). The CDR3 has 14 amino acids. Per the germline V gene, CDR1 is SGDLS and CDR2 is YYNGEE. The V and J ends lost 3 bases and 4 bases respectively, with 13 bases between them. Filled out from reference TRBV9 and TRBJ2-5, the complete variable domain reads DSGVTQTPKHLITATGQRVTLRCSPRSGDLSVYWYQQSLDQGLQFLIQYYNGEERAKGNILERFSAQQFPDLHSELNLSSLELGDSALYFCASSAGGQTETQYFGPGTRLLVL.

This chain joins TRBV5-4 and TRBJ2-3, with 14 bases aligning to TRBD2. The CDR3 length is 16 residues. The germline V gene has CDR1 SGHNT and CDR2 YYREEE (reference sequence). V lost 5 bases, J lost 6 bases, and 8 bases stayed unmatched. CDR3 region: CASSTGTSGGEDTQYF. The CDR3 bases are TGTGCCAGCAGTACCGGGACTAGCGGGGGAGAGGATACGCAGTATTTT.

This clonotype was detected a few times. The chain uses TRBV5-6 and TRBJ1-2; D possibly corresponds to TRBD1 (6 bases). V was clipped by 3 bases and J by 0 bases, with 21 bases between them. The germline V gene encodes CDR1 SGHDT and CDR2 YYEEEE. The CDR3 is 18 amino acids. CDR3 residues: CASSSPTLDRTANYGYTF. Here the CDR3 DNA reads TGTGCCAGCAGCTCCCCGACGTTAGACAGGACCGCTAACTATGGCTACACCTTC.

The chain employs TRBV6-1 and TRBJ2-6; D is unresolved. CDR3 length equals 13 residues. The V gene lost 8 bases and the J gene lost 0 bases, with 5 bases spanning the gap. Germline lookup yields CDR1 MNHNS and CDR2 SASEGT. This CDR3 reads CASEPSGANVLTF. CDR3 in DNA: TGTGCCAGCGAACCCTCTGGGGCCAACGTCCTGACTTTC.

This clonotype was seen more than once but under ten times. The chain links TRBV6-5 to TRBJ1-2; D is undetermined. Trimming removed 2 bases from V and 5 bases from J, with 9 bases in between. Germline-derived CDR1 and CDR2 are MNHEY and SVGAGI. The CDR3 has 13 amino acids. The CDR3 spells CASSYDILYGYTF. The CDR3 DNA reads as TGTGCCAGCAGTTACGACATTTTATATGGCTACACCTTC.

The table lists this clonotype with a few counts. This sequence joins TRBV9 and TRBJ2-3, with TRBD2 matching over 16 bases. CDR3 length: 19 residues. The junction had 13 bases not matched to a gene; V was cut back by 4 bases and J by 5 bases. Per the germline V gene, CDR1 is SGDLS and CDR2 is YYNGEE. This chain's CDR3 is CASSPQGTSGGGLKDTQYF. CDR3 DNA: TGTGCCAGCAGCCCCCAAGGGACTAGCGGGGGGGGACTAAAAGATACGCAGTATTTT. The whole variable domain, remainder taken from reference TRBV9 and TRBJ2-3, is DSGVTQTPKHLITATGQRVTLRCSPRSGDLSVYWYQQSLDQGLQFLIQYYNGEERAKGNILERFSAQQFPDLHSELNLSSLELGDSALYFCASSPQGTSGGGLKDTQYFGPGTRLTVL.

There are many counts of this clonotype. V and J are TRBV29-1 and TRBJ2-5, with D perhaps TRBD1 (5 bases). The ends were cut back, 7 bases at V and 4 bases at J, with 10 bases in the middle. The length of the CDR3 is 11 residues. Germline V CDR1 and CDR2: SQVTM, ANQGSEA. CDR3 amino acids: CSASRGETQYF. CDR3 DNA sequence: TGCAGCGCTTCTAGGGGAGAGACCCAGTACTTC.

This rearrangement joins TRBV5-1 to TRBJ1-1, with D possibly matching TRBD1 (5 bases). The length of the CDR3 is 14 residues. The V and J ends lost 4 bases and 5 bases respectively, with 15 bases between them. Germline V gives CDR1 SGHRS, CDR2 YFSETQ. CDR3: CASSTDQGYTEAFF. The CDR3 bases are TGCGCCAGCAGCACCGACCAGGGATATACTGAAGCTTTCTTT.

J is TRBJ2-3 and V is TRBV12-3 or TRBV12-4; the match to TRBD2 covers 12 bases. The CDR3 is made up of 20 amino acids. V lost 1 base to trimming and J lost 9 bases; unmatched junction nucleotides: 20. In DNA form, the CDR3 reads TGTGCCAGCAGTTTAGTCAGAGGTCAAAACCTAGCGGGGGGGCCCCGAACGCAGTATTTT. Its translation: CASSLVRGQNLAGGPRTQYF.

The sample holds a few counts of this clonotype. V usage is TRBV2 and J usage is TRBJ2-2; 10 bases are shared with TRBD2. Germline CDR1 is SNHLY and CDR2 is FYNNEI. Trimming cost V 7 bases and J 0 bases; bases outside gene matches: 2. The CDR3 is made up of 15 amino acids. The CDR3 here is CASTGLAANTGELFF. The CDR3 nucleotides read TGTGCCAGCACTGGACTAGCGGCGAACACCGGGGAGCTGTTTTTT.

The chain employs TRBV20-1 and TRBJ2-7; D is tentatively TRBD1 or TRBD2 (5 bases each). The germline V and J ends were trimmed by 0 bases and 4 bases, with 13 bases remaining between them. The V gene's germline CDR1 is DFQATT and CDR2 SNEGSKA (reference sequence). The CDR3 has 14 residues. CDR3 in DNA: TGCAGTGCTAGAGATCCAGGGAGAGCGTACGAGCAGTACGTC. This sequence encodes CSARDPGRAYEQYV.

This clonotype was detected many times. The rearrangement links TRBV20-1 to TRBJ2-1, with D possibly TRBD1 on 6 matching bases. The germline gives CDR1 DFQATT, CDR2 SNEGSKA (reference sequence). V was pared by 6 bases and J by 5 bases, with 20 bases between. The CDR3 is 15 residues long. CDR3 sequence (DNA): TGCAGTGCACAGATTCAGGGGAGAGGCGACAATGAGCAGTTCTTC. Protein sequence: CSAQIQGRGDNEQFF.

The sample holds a few counts of this clonotype. The chain carries TRBV21-1 and TRBJ2-1; TRBD1 is the table's D call, not checked against the DNA. TRBV21-1 is a recognized pseudogene. The CDR3 sequence is 16 residues long. DNA for the CDR3: TGTGCCAGCTGCTACCCTTGGGGGATTAATGGGAATGAGCAGTTCTTC. Protein: CASCYPWGINGNEQFF.

The CDR3 region has the DNA TGTGCCAGCAGTTACCAGGGACTCGCGCAAGAGACCCAGTACTTC. Protein sequence: CASSYQGLAQETQYF. The V gene is TRBV6-5, the J gene TRBJ2-5; D might be TRBD2 (6 bases). There are 15 residues in the CDR3. Per germline, CDR1 MNHEY and CDR2 SVGAGI. V shed 2 bases and J shed 2 bases, with 12 bases lying between them.

This clonotype occurred many times. The rearrangement joins TRBV9 to TRBJ2-3; D is undetermined. The CDR3 runs 16 residues. Germline V gene lookup returns CDR1 SGDLS and CDR2 YYNGEE. Trimming pared 0 bases from V and 8 bases from J, leaving 19 bases between. This chain's CDR3 is CASSVATGRYRCTQYF. The CDR3 nucleotides read TGTGCCAGCAGCGTAGCTACGGGCAGATACAGATGTACGCAGTATTTT.

The chain is built from TRBV9 and TRBJ2-1, with TRBD2 matching 10 bases. In germline, CDR1 is SGDLS, CDR2 YYNGEE. V dropped 0 bases and J dropped 0; count of bases not matched to a gene: 15. There are 21 residues in the CDR3. This CDR3 reads CASSVVPLLAGTLSSYNEQFF. The CDR3, as DNA: TGTGCCAGCAGCGTAGTCCCCTTACTAGCGGGGACATTAAGCTCCTACAATGAGCAGTTCTTC.

This clonotype came up many times. The V and J genes are TRBV5-1 and TRBJ1-5, with unresolved D. The ends were cut back, 0 bases at V and 1 base at J, with 5 bases in the middle. Germline V gene lookup returns CDR1 SGHRS and CDR2 YFSETQ. The CDR3 contains 14 residues. CDR3: CASSLVPSNQPQHF. CDR3 bases: TGCGCCAGCAGCTTGGTCCCGAGCAATCAGCCCCAGCATTTT.